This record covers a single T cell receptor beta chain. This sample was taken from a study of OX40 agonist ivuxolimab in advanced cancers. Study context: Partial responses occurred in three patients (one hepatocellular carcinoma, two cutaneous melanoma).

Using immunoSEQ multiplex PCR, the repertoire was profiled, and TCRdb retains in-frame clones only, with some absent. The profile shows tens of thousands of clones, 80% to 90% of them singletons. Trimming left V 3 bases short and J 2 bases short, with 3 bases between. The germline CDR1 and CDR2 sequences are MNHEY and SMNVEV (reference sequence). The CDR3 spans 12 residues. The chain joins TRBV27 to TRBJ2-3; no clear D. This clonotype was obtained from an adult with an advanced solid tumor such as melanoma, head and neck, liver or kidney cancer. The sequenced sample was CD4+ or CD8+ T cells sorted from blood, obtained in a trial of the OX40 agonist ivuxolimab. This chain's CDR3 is CASSLSTDTQYF. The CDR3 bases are TGTGCCAGCAGTTTGTCCACAGATACGCAGTATTTT.